These T cell receptor beta chains were read from a single sample in a study of CD4 T cells in relation to SARS-CoV-2 and coronaviruses. Here immunoSEQ multiplex PCR was the method, and the copy in TCRdb shows in-frame clones only, minus some. Of 55,000 to 75,000 clones in the sample, more than 75% were seen once. Sequenced input: memory CD4+ T cells from PBMCs. The receptors were gathered from a human donor in good health. The CDR3 runs from the conserved cysteine through the conserved F or W. The order of the fields is clone size, D gene, V gene, J gene, CDR3 DNA, CDR3 protein. D genes are given only for firm matches. Clone size is given for some rows only: seen once, a few or many times, or a class if the clone is expanded.

NA	TRBD1	TRBV5-1	TRBJ2-5	TGCGCCAGCAGCTCCCTAGGACAGGGCCAAGAGACCCAGTACTTC	CASSSLGQGQETQYF
NA	NA	TRBV7-8	TRBJ2-7	TGTGCCAGCAGCCCCTGGGACTCCCTGAACTCCTACGAGCAGTACTTC	CASSPWDSLNSYEQYF
once	NA	TRBV3-1/TRBV3-2	TRBJ2-5	TGTGCCAGCAGCAGAAGTGCCCAAGAGACCCAGTACTTC	CASSRSAQETQYF
NA	NA	TRBV18	TRBJ1-4	TGTGCCAGCTCACGACAGGTTAATGAAAAACTGTTTTTT	CASSRQVNEKLFF
few	NA	TRBV6-2/TRBV6-3	TRBJ2-7	TGTGCCAGCAGTTATCTCCCCAGAGACACCTACGAGCAGTACTTC	CASSYLPRDTYEQYF
once	TRBD1	TRBV11-2	TRBJ2-3	TGTGCCAGCAGCTTAGGGACAGGGTTTAGCACAGATACGCAGTATTTT	CASSLGTGFSTDTQYF
NA	TRBD2	TRBV5-6	TRBJ2-6	TGTGCCAGCAGCCCAGCGGGGACTCTCTCTGGGGCCAACGTCCTGACTTTC	CASSPAGTLSGANVLTF
NA	TRBD2	TRBV7-3	TRBJ2-1	TGTGCCAGCAGCCCGGGACTACCCTCCTACAATGAGCAGTTCTTC	CASSPGLPSYNEQFF
NA	NA	TRBV5-4	TRBJ1-6	TGTGCCAGCAGCTTGGTGGAGGCAGAGTCACCCCTCCACTTT	CASSLVEAESPLHF
NA	NA	TRBV15	TRBJ2-3	TGTGCCACCAGCAGAGATACTACGGATACGCAGTATTTT	CATSRDTTDTQYF
NA	NA	TRBV7-3	TRBJ2-3	TGTGCCAGCAGCTCCGGGACTTCCACAGATACGCAGTATTTT	CASSSGTSTDTQYF
NA	NA	TRBV18	TRBJ1-2	TGTGCCAGCTCAAGGGAAAGGGGGACCTATGGCTACACCTTC	CASSRERGTYGYTF
NA	TRBD1	TRBV27	TRBJ2-7	TGTGCCAGCAGTTCTCTTTCGCTAAGCCGGGACAGGGTAGCCGAGCAGTACTTC	CASSSLSLSRDRVAEQYF
NA	NA	TRBV5-1	TRBJ1-4	TGCGCCAGCAGCTTCAAACTAGATGAAAAACTGTTTTTT	CASSFKLDEKLFF
NA	NA	TRBV19	TRBJ1-3	TGTGCCAGTAGTACTAGGACGGATGGAAACACCATATATTTT	CASSTRTDGNTIYF
NA	NA	TRBV27	TRBJ2-3	TGTGCCAGCAGTTCTGGACCCACAGATACGCAGTATTTT	CASSSGPTDTQYF
NA	NA	TRBV6-6	TRBJ1-6	TGTGCCAGCAGTTATTTTCCCCGGAATTCACCCCTCCACTTT	CASSYFPRNSPLHF
NA	NA	TRBV5-6	TRBJ1-2	TGTGCCAGCAGCTTATGGGGGGACGGCTACACCTTC	CASSLWGDGYTF
NA	NA	TRBV6-2/TRBV6-3	TRBJ2-5	TGTGCCAGCAGTTACACGCCCAGCCCGTTAGGGACCCAGTACTTC	CASSYTPSPLGTQYF
NA	NA	TRBV9	TRBJ1-1	TGTGCCAGCAGCGAAACGTCCGGGACGGCAAACACTGAAGCTTTCTTT	CASSETSGTANTEAFF
once	NA	TRBV20-1	TRBJ2-3	TGCAGTGCTAGAGGCGCTACGCAGTATTTT	CSARGATQYF
NA	NA	TRBV18	TRBJ1-1	TGTGCCAGCTCACCACTAAGGGGACTCATGAACACTGAAGCTTTCTTT	CASSPLRGLMNTEAFF
NA	TRBD2	TRBV20-1	TRBJ2-5	TGCAGTGCTAGTTACACACCAGCGGGAGGAGAGACCCAGTACTTC	CSASYTPAGGETQYF
NA	NA	TRBV3-1/TRBV3-2	TRBJ1-1	TGTGCCAGCAGCCCCGCGGACAGAGAAGCTTTCTTT	CASSPADREAFF
once	TRBD2	TRBV9	TRBJ2-3	TGTGCCAGCAGCGTAGAACTAGCGGGGACAGATACGCAGTATTTT	CASSVELAGTDTQYF
NA	NA	TRBV6-5	TRBJ1-4	TGTGCCAGCAGTTACAGGGGCTCCAGGGGAAATGAAAAACTGTTTTTT	CASSYRGSRGNEKLFF
NA	TRBD2	TRBV6-5	TRBJ2-1	TGTGCCAGCAGTTACGGGCGGGGGGTCCTAAATGAGCAGTTCTTC	CASSYGRGVLNEQFF
NA	NA	TRBV2	TRBJ1-1	TGTGCCAGCAGTGGGGAGGGGTCGGGCACTGAAGCTTTCTTT	CASSGEGSGTEAFF
NA	NA	TRBV6-6	TRBJ2-2	TGTGCCAGCAGTTACTCGAGCTCCGGGGAGCTGTTTTTT	CASSYSSSGELFF
NA	TRBD1	TRBV6-2/TRBV6-3	TRBJ2-7	TGTGCCAGCAGTTTCTCCGGGACAGGGGCCTGGGACGAGCAGTACTTC	CASSFSGTGAWDEQYF
NA	TRBD1	TRBV6-2/TRBV6-3	TRBJ2-7	TGTGCCAGCAGTTCCCGGGGTCAGGGGGCGGCCGAGCAGTACTTC	CASSSRGQGAAEQYF
NA	NA	TRBV5-1	TRBJ2-5	TGCGCCAGCAGCTTGGGGGACACCTCGTACCAAGAGACCCAGTACTTC	CASSLGDTSYQETQYF
NA	TRBD1	TRBV6-5	TRBJ1-1	TGTGCCAGCAGACCTCCGGGCGGGACAGGGGGCGTAGCTTTCTTT	CASRPPGGTGGVAFF
NA	TRBD2	TRBV10-3	TRBJ2-7	TGTGCCATCAGTCGGGGGGGCCCCCACGAGCAGTACTTC	CAISRGGPHEQYF
NA	NA	TRBV28	TRBJ2-1	TGTGCCAGCAGACCTAAGGCTACCTACAATGAGCAGTTCTTC	CASRPKATYNEQFF
NA	NA	TRBV5-1	TRBJ2-7	TGCGCCAGCAGCTCGAGACAGGCGGTGGGTCTCTACGAGCAGTACTTC	CASSSRQAVGLYEQYF
NA	TRBD1	TRBV7-2	TRBJ2-1	TGTGCCAGCAGCTCCCCAACGGGACAGAACAATGAGCAGTTCTTC	CASSSPTGQNNEQFF
NA	NA	TRBV6-2/TRBV6-3	TRBJ2-1	TGTGCCAGCAGTTACCGTTTGGGGACCCCCCGGGACAATGAGCAGTTCTTC	CASSYRLGTPRDNEQFF
NA	TRBD1	TRBV7-2	TRBJ1-4	TGTGCCAGCAGCTCCGGACAGGGGGCGCAAGAAAAACTGTTTTTT	CASSSGQGAQEKLFF
NA	NA	TRBV2	TRBJ2-3	TGTGCCAGCAGTGGACGTCTCTTCCTGGGGTACACAGATACGCAGTATTTT	CASSGRLFLGYTDTQYF
NA	NA	TRBV11-2	TRBJ2-2	TGTGCCAGCAGCTTTGCTGGGCCCGGGGAGCTGTTTTTT	CASSFAGPGELFF
NA	TRBD2	TRBV19	TRBJ2-3	TGTGCCAGTAGGGGGACTAGCGGGTTCACAGATACGCAGTATTTT	CASRGTSGFTDTQYF
NA	TRBD1	TRBV18	TRBJ1-4	TGTGCCAGCTCACTACGGAAAGGGGGCGTTGAAAAACTGTTTTTT	CASSLRKGGVEKLFF
NA	TRBD2	TRBV29-1	TRBJ2-1	TGCAGCGCACGCGGGGGACTAGCGAGCCACAATGAGCAGTTCTTC	CSARGGLASHNEQFF